One sample yielded the 9 T cell receptor beta chains listed below, sequenced in a study of blood T cell repertoires in COVID-19. Repertoires were generated with immunoSEQ multiplex PCR, while TCRdb's copy carries only in-frame clones and drops some. Of approximately 210,000 clones in the sample, about 85% were seen once. Source material: peripheral blood. These receptors were obtained from a man younger than 45 with active or convalescent COVID-19.

The CDR3 coding sequence is TGTGCCTGGAGTCCTCTAACTAGCTACAATGAGCAGTTCTTC. This encodes CAWSPLTSYNEQFF. The V and J genes are TRBV30 and TRBJ2-1; a possible D gene is TRBD2 (5 bases). CDR3 size: 14 residues. The germline V gene encodes CDR1 GTSNPN and CDR2 SVGIG (reference sequence). Trimming shortened V by 2 bases and J by 3 bases, and 11 bases separated the two germline ends.

V is TRBV4-2 and J is TRBJ1-2, with 9 bases aligning to TRBD1. This CDR3 region has 15 residues. Looked up from germline, CDR1 is LGHNA and CDR2 is YNFKEQ. V gave up 6 bases and J gave up 4 bases; unmatched junction bases: 9. CDR3 coding DNA: TGTGCCAGCAGGGGGGGGACAGGGACAGGCTATGGCTACACCTTC. Amino acids: CASRGGTGTGYGYTF.

J is TRBJ2-3 and V is TRBV7-3; TRBD1 matches at 8 bases. CDR3 length: 17 amino acids. After removal of 5 bases from V and 4 bases from J, the junction contained 14 bases not matched to a gene. The germline CDR1 and CDR2 sequences are SGHTA and FQGTGA. The CDR3 spells CASSEDLGQAIADTQYF. CDR3 bases: TGTGCCAGCAGCGAAGACCTGGGACAGGCCATCGCAGATACGCAGTATTTT.

This clone was counted a few times. The genes are TRBV9 and TRBJ1-6, with D possibly TRBD1 on 6 matching bases. Trimming took off 0 bases at V and 7 bases at J, with 17 bases between the two ends. The CDR3 consists of 17 residues. Germline loops: CDR1 SGDLS, CDR2 YYNGEE. DNA of the CDR3: TGTGCCAGCAGCGTAGGAGATGGGGGGGCAAGGAATTCACCCCTCCACTTT. It yields the protein CASSVGDGGARNSPLHF.

V is TRBV28 and J is TRBJ2-7; 14 nucleotides agree with TRBD2. The CDR3 length is 15 residues. J lost 5 bases, V lost 4 bases, and 4 bases had no gene match. CDR1 and CDR2 (germline): MDHEN, SYDVKM. The CDR3 is CASSSGTSGSDEQYF. The DNA of the CDR3 is TGTGCCAGCAGTTCCGGGACTAGCGGGAGTGACGAGCAGTACTTC. Full variable domain (rest looked up from reference TRBV28 and TRBJ2-7): DVKVTQSSRYLVKRTGEKVFLECVQDMDHENMFWYRQDPGLGLRLIYFSYDVKMKEKGDIPEGYSVSREKKERFSLILESASTNQTSMYLCASSSGTSGSDEQYFGPGTRLTVT.

The genes are TRBV19 and TRBJ2-1; tentative D call: TRBD2 (7 bases). Deletions cut 2 bases from V and 7 bases from J, with 18 bases between. Germline lookup yields CDR1 LNHDA and CDR2 SQIVND (reference sequence). The CDR3 totals 16 residues. As DNA, the CDR3 is TGTGCCAGTAGTATAAATGGGGGGGCAGGTCGAAATGAGCAGTTCTTC. Its translation is CASSINGGAGRNEQFF.

The J gene is TRBJ2-1, the V gene TRBV7-8; D perhaps matches TRBD2 (6 bases). The CDR3 sequence is 13 residues long. The germline V gene encodes CDR1 SGHVS and CDR2 FQNEAQ. V gave up 2 bases and J gave up 8 bases, with 10 bases separating them. DNA for the CDR3: TGTGCCAGCAGCTTACGGGGGTTTCATGAGCAGTTCTTC. It codes for CASSLRGFHEQFF.

V and J are TRBV7-2 and TRBJ2-5; 10 bases fit TRBD1. Germline V gene sequence: CDR1 SGHTA, CDR2 FQGNSA. The CDR3 has 14 amino acids. V gave up 3 bases and J gave up 5 bases; unmatched junction bases: 3. CDR3 sequence reads: CASSFDRGLETQYF. For the CDR3, the DNA is TGTGCCAGCAGCTTCGACAGGGGGCTTGAGACCCAGTACTTC.

The CDR3 sequence is CASRRRGQRNYGYTF. DNA for the CDR3: TGTGCCAGCAGGAGGCGGGGACAGAGAAACTATGGCTACACCTTC. The rearrangement joins TRBV28 to TRBJ1-2, with TRBD1 identical over 7 bases. The CDR3 loop spans 15 amino acids. Per the germline V gene, CDR1 is MDHEN and CDR2 is SYDVKM. V dropped 6 bases and J dropped 2; count of bases not matched to a gene: 9.